This section outlines one T cell receptor (beta chain) sequence together with its context. The clone's antigen remains unknown. It has no much larger one-base neighbor in the sample; base qualities were not kept. The immunoSEQ Assay, a bias-controlled multiplex PCR, was used to amplify TCRbeta CDR3 regions from genomic DNA. Per the original workflow: The number of nucleated cells in each sample was estimated by amplification of reference gene primers within the assay. To quantify the absolute abundance of each unique TCRbeta CDR3 rearrangement, sequence reads were collapsed and filtered. Productive Simpson clonality was computed per sample as the square root of Simpson's diversity index over productive rearrangements. The immuneACCESS repertoire file appears here via TCRdb, limited to in-frame rearrangements. These files lack a portion of the clones; in checked studies, under half of the deficit traces to unresolved V genes, and the cause of the others is not known. The V and J calls and clone size come from that table; D and trimming were worked out from the DNA. This sample comprises around 59,000 clones, roughly 80% of them detected only once. Of the sample, roughly 18% falls within the top ten clones.

These data are taken from a study of blood T cell repertoires in COVID-19 (dated by TCRdb to the early 2020s). The study in broad terms: Samples from collaborators originated in the United States, Italy and Spain and spanned both the acute and convalescent phases of COVID-19. The prospective study material was composed of cDNA or gDNA derived from T cells, B-cell-depleted T cells, or PBMCs. The dataset comprised deeply sampled blood TCRbeta repertoires from subjects exposed to, actively infected with, or recovered from COVID-19. The repertoires were made available in a free public database intended to serve as a resource for research on the immune response to SARS-CoV-2. The samples were drawn from the first 160 participants of the ongoing ImmuneRACE study and from over a thousand subjects provided by 6 global collaborators. Nearly every sample came with metadata listing a de-identified subject ID, COVID-19 status, age in years and sex. Where available, HLA class I and class II types were taken from metadata supplied by the sample provider and were not determined by assay-based typing.

Each collaborating institution followed its own protocols to collect whole blood in K2EDTA tubes. For TCRbeta analysis, collaborators shipped samples in one of three forms: frozen whole blood, isolated PBMCs, or DNA extracted from either of those sample types. From the cysteine up to the phenylalanine, the CDR3 has a length of 16 residues. Solely the CDR3 DNA is kept, with 48 bases framed from the first base. As encoded in the germline V gene, CDR1 is MNHEY while CDR2 is SVGAGI. Unmatched junction bases come to 3, with V trimmed by 0 bases and J by 0 bases. What the study reported, not specific to this receptor: How much clinical and demographic metadata was included differed by source and by participant, and the metadata was provided uncurated.

Sequencing input: peripheral blood. The origin of this receptor is a woman in her 50s with active or convalescent COVID-19. The V gene is TRBV6-5 and the J gene is TRBJ2-7; 9 bases in the junction line up with TRBD1. For the CDR3, the sequence is CASSYSRTGASYEQYF. The nucleotide sequence reads as follows: TGTGCCAGCAGTTACTCGAGGACAGGGGCCTCCTACGAGCAGTACTTC.